The T cell receptor (beta chain) described here comes from a study of shared clonotypes between healthy human individuals. Study-wide results and caveats: The sampled material consisted only of blood, and tissue repertoires are likely to differ. Incomplete sequencing of sorted subsets was indicated by rarefaction despite large depth.

Researchers divided each subset's genomic DNA evenly across several immunoSEQ plates. When replicate PCRs were run on sorted subsets, they used 200 to 250 ng DNA, around 33,000 T cell genomes. Using immunoSEQ multiplex PCR, the repertoire was profiled, and TCRdb retains in-frame clones only, with some absent. This table holds 2 million to 3 million clones, around nine tenths found once. Concerning this clone itself: Its cognate antigen is unknown.

The CDR3 totals 14 residues. CDR1 SQVTM and CDR2 ANQGSEA come from the germline V gene. Trimming removed 0 bases from V and 4 bases from J, with 9 bases in between. V is TRBV29-1 and J is TRBJ2-2; D call uncertain. The material sequenced was naive CD4+ T cells sorted from blood. Subset of the sample: CD45RA+ positively selected. The receptor was derived from a man between 18 and 29 years old in good health. The CDR3 is CSVEDIWVTGELFF. The DNA for the CDR3 is TGCAGCGTTGAAGATATTTGGGTCACCGGGGAGCTGTTTTTT.